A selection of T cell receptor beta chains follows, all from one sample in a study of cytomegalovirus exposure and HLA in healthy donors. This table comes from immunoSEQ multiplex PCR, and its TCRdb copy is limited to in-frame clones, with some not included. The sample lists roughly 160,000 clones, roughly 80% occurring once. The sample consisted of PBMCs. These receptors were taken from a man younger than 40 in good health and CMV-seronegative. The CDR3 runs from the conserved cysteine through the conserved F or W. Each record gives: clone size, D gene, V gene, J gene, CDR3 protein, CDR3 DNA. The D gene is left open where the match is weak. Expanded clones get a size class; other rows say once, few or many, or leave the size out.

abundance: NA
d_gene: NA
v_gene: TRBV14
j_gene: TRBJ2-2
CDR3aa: CASSQGSNTGELFF
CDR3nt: TGTGCCAGCAGCCAGGGCTCAAACACCGGGGAGCTGTTTTTT

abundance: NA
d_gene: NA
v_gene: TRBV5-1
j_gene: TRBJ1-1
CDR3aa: CASSFNRDTEAFF
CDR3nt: TGCGCCAGCAGCTTCAACAGGGACACTGAAGCTTTCTTT

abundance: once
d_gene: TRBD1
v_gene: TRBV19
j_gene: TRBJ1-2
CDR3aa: CASSLPRQGKHGYTF
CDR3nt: TGTGCCAGTAGTCTACCACGACAGGGCAAACATGGCTACACCTTC

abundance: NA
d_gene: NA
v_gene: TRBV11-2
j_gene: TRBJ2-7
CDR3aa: CASSFGTPYEQYF
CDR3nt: TGTGCCAGCAGCTTCGGGACTCCCTACGAGCAGTACTTC

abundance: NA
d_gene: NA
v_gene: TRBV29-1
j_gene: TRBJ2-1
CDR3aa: CSVGASAWTRRGNEQFF
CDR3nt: TGCAGCGTTGGAGCCTCCGCCTGGACCCGCCGGGGTAATGAGCAGTTCTTC

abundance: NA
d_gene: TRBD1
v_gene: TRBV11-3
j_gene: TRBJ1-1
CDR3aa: CASSETGRRDTEAFF
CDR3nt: TGTGCCAGCAGCGAGACAGGGAGGCGGGACACTGAAGCTTTCTTT

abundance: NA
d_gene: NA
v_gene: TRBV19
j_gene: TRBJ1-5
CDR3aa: CASRIPGPLGQPQHF
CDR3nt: TGTGCCAGTAGAATCCCGGGTCCTCTCGGTCAGCCCCAGCATTTT

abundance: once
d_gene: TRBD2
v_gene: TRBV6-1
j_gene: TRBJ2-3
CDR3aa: CATLLAGGFGTQYF
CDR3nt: TGTGCCACTCTCCTAGCGGGTGGGTTCGGTACGCAGTATTTT

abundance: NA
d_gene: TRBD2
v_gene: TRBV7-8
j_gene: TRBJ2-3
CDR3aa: CASSSGLAGSPDTQYF
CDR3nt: TGTGCCAGCAGCTCGGGACTAGCGGGGAGCCCAGATACGCAGTATTTT

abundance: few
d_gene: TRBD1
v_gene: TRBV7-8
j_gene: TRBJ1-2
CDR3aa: CASSARQGRTDGYTF
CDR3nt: TGTGCCAGCAGCGCCCGACAGGGTCGGACGGATGGCTACACCTTC

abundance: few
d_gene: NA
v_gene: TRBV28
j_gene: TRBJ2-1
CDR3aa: CASSLLRRDNEQFF
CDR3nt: TGTGCCAGCAGTTTGTTACGACGGGACAATGAGCAGTTCTTC

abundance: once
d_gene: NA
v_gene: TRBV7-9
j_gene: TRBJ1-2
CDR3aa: CASSFSHPRQYGYTF
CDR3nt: TGTGCCAGCAGCTTTTCCCACCCCCGACAGTATGGCTACACCTTC

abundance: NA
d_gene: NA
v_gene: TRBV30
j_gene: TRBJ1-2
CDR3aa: CAWSRDYGYTF
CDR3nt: TGTGCCTGGAGTCGGGACTATGGCTACACCTTC

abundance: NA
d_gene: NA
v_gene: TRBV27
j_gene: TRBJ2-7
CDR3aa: CASSFGSASLLREQYF
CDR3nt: TGTGCCAGCAGTTTTGGTTCGGCTAGCCTTCTTCGGGAGCAGTACTTC

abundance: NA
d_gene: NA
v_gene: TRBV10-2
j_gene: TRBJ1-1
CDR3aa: CASSESTREPGGTEAFF
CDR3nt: TGCGCCAGCAGTGAGTCGACTAGGGAGCCGGGGGGCACTGAAGCTTTCTTT

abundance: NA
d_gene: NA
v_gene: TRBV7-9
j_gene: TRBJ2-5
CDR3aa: CASSFQGGLETQYF
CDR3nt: TGTGCCAGCAGCTTCCAGGGGGGATTAGAGACCCAGTACTTC

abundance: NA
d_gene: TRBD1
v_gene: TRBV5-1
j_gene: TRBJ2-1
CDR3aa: CASSRIDRGSYNEQFF
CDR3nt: TGCGCCAGCTCCAGAATCGACAGGGGCTCCTACAATGAGCAGTTCTTC

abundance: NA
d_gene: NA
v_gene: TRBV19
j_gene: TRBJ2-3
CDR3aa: CASSSVSQDTQYF
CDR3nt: TGTGCCAGTAGTAGCGTTAGTCAAGATACGCAGTATTTT

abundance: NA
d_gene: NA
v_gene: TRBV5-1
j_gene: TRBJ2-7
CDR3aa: CASSLTQGKVYEQYF
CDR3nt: TGCGCCAGCAGCTTGACGCAGGGGAAAGTCTACGAGCAGTACTTC

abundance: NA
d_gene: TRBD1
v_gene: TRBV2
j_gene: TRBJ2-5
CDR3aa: CASRDRAGTQYF
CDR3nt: TGTGCCAGCAGGGACAGGGCGGGGACCCAGTACTTC